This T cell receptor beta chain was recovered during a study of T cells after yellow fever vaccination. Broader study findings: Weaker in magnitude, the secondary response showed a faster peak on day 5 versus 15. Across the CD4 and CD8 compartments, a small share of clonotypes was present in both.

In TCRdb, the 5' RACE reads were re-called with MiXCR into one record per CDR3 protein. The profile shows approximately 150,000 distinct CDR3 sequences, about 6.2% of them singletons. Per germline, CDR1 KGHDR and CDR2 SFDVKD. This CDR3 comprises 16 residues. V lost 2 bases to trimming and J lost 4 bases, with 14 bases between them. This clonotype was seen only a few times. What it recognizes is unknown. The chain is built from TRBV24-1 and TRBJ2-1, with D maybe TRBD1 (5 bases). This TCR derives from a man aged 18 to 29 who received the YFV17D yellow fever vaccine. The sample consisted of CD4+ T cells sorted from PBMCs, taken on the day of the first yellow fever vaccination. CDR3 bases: TGTGCCACCAGTGATTCCGACAGCACTTCTTACAATGAGCAGTTCTTC. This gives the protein CATSDSDSTSYNEQFF.